These T cell receptor beta chains were read from a single sample in a study of healthy donors' naive CD4 and CD8 T cells. TCRdb used MiXCR to reprocess the reads, holding one entry per CDR3 protein. The table has around 180,000 distinct CDR3 sequences, over 60% seen once. The material sequenced was naive CD4+ and CD8+ T cells sorted from blood, pooled from several donors. Receptor source: a pool of human donors in good health; the sample pools cells from several healthy donors. The CDR3 runs from the conserved cysteine through the conserved F or W. Fields, in order: D gene, V gene, J gene, clone size, CDR3 DNA, CDR3 protein. A D gene is named only where the DNA matches it firmly. Not all rows give a size; the values are once, few, many and, for expanded clones, a class.

TRBD1	TRBV5-1	TRBJ2-3	.	TGCGCCAGCAGCCCGACAGGGGTGAGCACAGATACGCAGTATTTT	CASSPTGVSTDTQYF
.	TRBV19	TRBJ2-2	.	TGTGCCAGTAGTATGTTAACCGGGGAGCTGTTTTTT	CASSMLTGELFF
.	TRBV19	TRBJ1-1	.	TGTGCCAGTAGTCTCGGTACAGGAGCTAACACTGAAGCTTTCTTT	CASSLGTGANTEAFF
.	TRBV18	TRBJ2-5	.	TGTGCCAGCTCACTACTTACAGACAGTCAAGAGACCCAGTACTTC	CASSLLTDSQETQYF
TRBD1	TRBV6-5	TRBJ1-4	.	TGTGCCAGCAGTTACCGCCGGGACAGGGGCCGAACGAATGAAAAACTGTTTTTT	CASSYRRDRGRTNEKLFF
.	TRBV6-5	TRBJ1-5	.	TGTGCCAGCAGGAGAAAGGGGACGACCCATCAGCCCCAGCATTTT	CASRRKGTTHQPQHF
.	TRBV6-2/TRBV6-3	TRBJ2-6	.	TGTGCCAGCAGTTACTCATGGGGCTCTGGGGCCAACGTCCTGACTTTC	CASSYSWGSGANVLTF
.	TRBV13	TRBJ2-6	.	TGTGCCAGCGTCGGGAGCTCTGGGGCCAACGTCCTGACTTTC	CASVGSSGANVLTF
.	TRBV19	TRBJ2-7	.	TGTGCCAGTAGTACGGGGGATCGATCCTACGAGCAGTACTTC	CASSTGDRSYEQYF
TRBD1	TRBV29-1	TRBJ2-7	.	TGCAGCGTCTCACTGACAGGGGCCTACGAGCAGTACTTC	CSVSLTGAYEQYF
TRBD1	TRBV2	TRBJ2-7	once	TGTGCCAGCAGTGAAACCCCGGGACAGATGTCCTACGAGCAGTACTTC	CASSETPGQMSYEQYF
.	TRBV4-3	TRBJ1-1	few	TGTGCCAGCAGCTTGGATGGCACTGAAGCTTTCTTT	CASSLDGTEAFF
TRBD1	TRBV29-1	TRBJ2-1	.	TGCAGCGTACTGGGACAGGGGGCCTATGAGCAGTTCTTC	CSVLGQGAYEQFF
.	TRBV30	TRBJ2-3	.	TGTGCCGGGACCTCCAGCGGGTTAGGCACAGATACGCAGTATTTT	CAGTSSGLGTDTQYF
.	TRBV6-1	TRBJ2-1	.	TGTGCCAGCAGTTTGCGGAATTACAATGAGCAGTTCTTC	CASSLRNYNEQFF
TRBD1	TRBV5-6	TRBJ2-1	.	TGTGCCAGCAGCTCCGACAGGGGAGCCTACAATGAGCAGTTCTTC	CASSSDRGAYNEQFF
TRBD2	TRBV27	TRBJ2-1	.	TGTGCCAGCAGTTTTCTGGCTAGCGGGAGTATGTCCTACAATGAGCAGTTCTTC	CASSFLASGSMSYNEQFF
TRBD1	TRBV12-3/TRBV12-4	TRBJ1-1	.	TGTGCCAGCAGTTCCAGGGGGCGAGTCACTGAAGCTTTCTTT	CASSSRGRVTEAFF
TRBD1	TRBV29-1	TRBJ1-5	.	TGCAGCGTTGGCGGAGGACAGGGTCACGCTCAGCCCCAGCATTTT	CSVGGGQGHAQPQHF
.	TRBV29-1	TRBJ2-7	few	TGCAGCGTTGCAGGGGAAGAGCAGTACTTC	CSVAGEEQYF
.	TRBV29-1	TRBJ1-1	.	TGCAGCGTGCCAGACACTATCACTGAAGCTTTCTTT	CSVPDTITEAFF
.	TRBV10-3	TRBJ2-3	.	TGTGCCATCAGTGGTCCCGAGACAGGCCGGGGAGATACGCAGTATTTT	CAISGPETGRGDTQYF
.	TRBV29-1	TRBJ2-1	.	TGCAGCGGAGTGGGAGGTTATGAGCAGTTCTTC	CSGVGGYEQFF
.	TRBV12-5	TRBJ2-1	.	TGTGCTAGTGGTTTAATCTACAATGAGCAGTTCTTC	CASGLIYNEQFF
TRBD2	TRBV6-2/TRBV6-3	TRBJ2-2	.	TGTGCCAGCAGTTACGTGGGACTAGCTTTTTCCGGGGAGCTGTTTTTT	CASSYVGLAFSGELFF
.	TRBV5-4	TRBJ1-2	.	TGTGCCAGCAGCTCCGTGGCTGGCGGGGGCGATGGCTACACCTTC	CASSSVAGGGDGYTF
.	TRBV19	TRBJ1-1	.	TGTGCCAGCACAAATATGGGAACTGAAGCTTTCTTT	CASTNMGTEAFF
.	TRBV19	TRBJ2-2	once	TGTGCCAGTAGAACGGTTGGCGGGGAGCTGTTTTTT	CASRTVGGELFF
TRBD1	TRBV29-1	TRBJ1-1	.	TGCAGCGTTGAAGACTACGGGACAGGGATGGTGAACACTGAAGCTTTCTTT	CSVEDYGTGMVNTEAFF
.	TRBV6-6	TRBJ1-1	.	TGTGCCAGCGCCTTGGGGAACACTGAAGCTTTCTTT	CASALGNTEAFF
.	TRBV7-2	TRBJ2-2	.	TGTGCCAGCAGCGCGGGTGCCGGGGAGCTGTTTTTT	CASSAGAGELFF
.	TRBV20-1	TRBJ1-1	.	TGCAGTGCTACCCCGGGGGCGAACACTGAAGCTTTCTTT	CSATPGANTEAFF
.	TRBV29-1	TRBJ1-2	.	TGCAGCGTTGAAGTTGGGGTCAGCTATGGCTACACCTTC	CSVEVGVSYGYTF
TRBD2	TRBV29-1	TRBJ2-1	.	TGCAGCGGCAAATCGGCTAGCGGCAATGAGCAGTTCTTC	CSGKSASGNEQFF
TRBD1	TRBV6-5	TRBJ2-5	.	TGTGCCAGCAGTCCGACAGGGGGCTGGGTGAATGGCGAGACCCAGTACTTC	CASSPTGGWVNGETQYF
TRBD1	TRBV29-1	TRBJ1-5	.	TGCAGCGTTCAAACAGGACAGGCTAATCAGCCCCAGCATTTT	CSVQTGQANQPQHF
.	TRBV6-5	TRBJ1-2	.	TGTGCCAGCAGCCACCATAGACAGGACTATGGCTACACCTTC	CASSHHRQDYGYTF
.	TRBV5-5	TRBJ1-1	.	TGTGCCAGCAGCTTGGTGTCGCGGCCGAACACTGAAGCTTTCTTT	CASSLVSRPNTEAFF
.	TRBV27	TRBJ2-3	once	TGTGCCAGCAGTTTAACGGGAGTGGGCAGTACGCAGTATTTT	CASSLTGVGSTQYF
.	TRBV15	TRBJ2-5	.	TGTGCCACCAGCAGAGATCGTCGTCGGGAGACCCAGTACTTC	CATSRDRRRETQYF
TRBD2	TRBV6-5	TRBJ2-1	.	TGTGCCAGCAGGCTAGCGGGAACGAATGAGCAGTTCTTC	CASRLAGTNEQFF
TRBD1	TRBV29-1	TRBJ2-3	.	TGCAGCGTTGGTCGGGACAGACGCACAGATACGCAGTATTTT	CSVGRDRRTDTQYF